The rows below give T cell receptor beta chains drawn from one sample of a study of T-cell memory formation after mild COVID-19. TCRdb re-derived calls from the 5' RACE reads in MiXCR, one entry per CDR3 protein. Here the sample spans about 430,000 distinct CDR3 sequences, 20% to 25% being singletons. Specimen: PBMCs or a T cell subset sorted from them (not recorded which). Receptors originate from an adult woman who had mild COVID-19 (a few samples of this study predate the infection). Cell type and time point are not known. CDR3s include the opening cysteine and the closing phenylalanine or tryptophan. D genes are given only for firm matches. Clone size appears in some rows only: once, few, many, or a class for an expanded clone.

d_gene,j_gene,v_gene,abundance,CDR3aa,CDR3nt
TRBD2,TRBJ2-7,TRBV4-2,few,CASSQDQKAGGSYEQYF,TGTGCCAGCAGCCAAGATCAGAAAGCGGGGGGTTCCTACGAGCAGTACTTC
.,TRBJ2-3,TRBV27,.,CASSSPGLFTDTQYF,TGTGCCAGCAGTTCACCGGGACTCTTCACAGATACGCAGTATTTT
.,TRBJ1-5,TRBV21-1,few,CASSQKTRGPCNQPQHF,TGTGCCAGCAGCCAAAAGACCAGGGGACCGTGCAATCAGCCCCAGCATTTT
.,TRBJ2-2,TRBV7-3,few,CASPQVNTGELFF,TGTGCCAGCCCACAGGTTAACACCGGGGAGCTGTTTTTT
.,TRBJ1-2,TRBV4-2,.,CASSQDRSVGYTF,TGTGCCAGCAGCCAAGACCGCAGTGTTGGCTACACCTTC
.,TRBJ2-5,TRBV19,few,CARTGHQETQYF,TGTGCCAGAACTGGACACCAAGAGACCCAGTACTTC
.,TRBJ1-2,TRBV20-1,few,CSVTTDLYGYTF,TGCAGTGTTACGACAGACCTCTATGGCTACACCTTC
.,TRBJ1-1,TRBV7-9,.,CASSPSGQENTEAFF,TGTGCCAGCAGCCCCAGCGGGCAGGAGAACACTGAAGCTTTCTTT
.,TRBJ2-7,TRBV3-1,few,CASSQGRAISYEQYF,TGTGCCAGCAGCCAAGGCAGGGCAATTTCCTACGAGCAGTACTTC
TRBD1,TRBJ2-6,TRBV5-5,few,CASSSDRAETPGANVLTF,TGTGCCAGCAGCTCCGACAGGGCGGAAACCCCTGGGGCCAACGTCCTGACTTTC